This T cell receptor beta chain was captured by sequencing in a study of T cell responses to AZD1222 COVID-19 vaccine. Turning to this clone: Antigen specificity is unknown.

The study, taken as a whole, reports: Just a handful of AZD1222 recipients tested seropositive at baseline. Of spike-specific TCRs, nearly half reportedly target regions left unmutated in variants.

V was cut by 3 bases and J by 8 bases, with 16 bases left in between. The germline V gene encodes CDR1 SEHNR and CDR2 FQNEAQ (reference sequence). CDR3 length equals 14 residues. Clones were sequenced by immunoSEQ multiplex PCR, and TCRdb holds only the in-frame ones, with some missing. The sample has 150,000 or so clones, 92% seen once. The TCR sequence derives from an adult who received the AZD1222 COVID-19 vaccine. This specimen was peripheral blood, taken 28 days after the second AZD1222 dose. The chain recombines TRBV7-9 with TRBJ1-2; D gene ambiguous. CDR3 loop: CASSFLGLIEGYTF. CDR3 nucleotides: TGTGCCAGCAGCTTCTTAGGGTTAATAGAGGGCTACACCTTC.